The source of this T cell receptor beta chain is a study of tumor-infiltrating lymphocytes in primary liver carcinoma. Across the whole study: Patients underwent surgical resection for primary liver carcinoma. Each of the samples returned roughly 3.65 to 7.5 million productive TCRbeta reads (a yield similar across tissue types). General study findings and limits: Tumor top-250-clone fractions significantly exceeded those of blood (p = 0.039). Compared with tumor region pairs, tumor-adjacent and tumor-blood pairs overlapped less.

The source of the blood RNA was unsorted whole blood, and germline DNA was extracted as well. Making TCR beta cDNA involved 400 to 600 ng total RNA and a constant-region primer. Three-round nested multiplex PCR performed with slightly modified ARM-PCR produced the TCR beta libraries. TCRdb reanalysed the multiplex PCR reads using MiXCR and keeps one entry per CDR3 protein. The table has 330,000 or so distinct CDR3 sequences, less than 65% seen once. A word on this clonotype: Its matching antigen is unknown.

The clonotype was recovered from a man between 35 and 55 years old with primary liver carcinoma and hepatitis B virus infection. Material: peripheral blood.

CDR3 residues: CASSSAQGNEKLFF. The CDR3 DNA reads as TGTGCCAGCAGTTCCGCTCAGGGAAATGAAAAACTGTTTTTT. The chain has TRBV11-2 and TRBJ1-4; D is perhaps TRBD1 (5 bases). The CDR3 runs 14 residues. Germline loops: CDR1 SGHAT, CDR2 FQNNGV. V was pared by 6 bases and J by 5 bases, with 13 bases between. Combining the CDR3 with reference TRBV11-2 and TRBJ1-4 gives the whole variable domain EAGVAQSPRYKIIEKRQSVAFWCNPISGHATLYWYQQILGQGPKLLIQFQNNGVVDDSQLPKDRFSAERLKGVDSTLKIQPAKLEDSAVYLCASSSAQGNEKLFFGSGTQLSVL.